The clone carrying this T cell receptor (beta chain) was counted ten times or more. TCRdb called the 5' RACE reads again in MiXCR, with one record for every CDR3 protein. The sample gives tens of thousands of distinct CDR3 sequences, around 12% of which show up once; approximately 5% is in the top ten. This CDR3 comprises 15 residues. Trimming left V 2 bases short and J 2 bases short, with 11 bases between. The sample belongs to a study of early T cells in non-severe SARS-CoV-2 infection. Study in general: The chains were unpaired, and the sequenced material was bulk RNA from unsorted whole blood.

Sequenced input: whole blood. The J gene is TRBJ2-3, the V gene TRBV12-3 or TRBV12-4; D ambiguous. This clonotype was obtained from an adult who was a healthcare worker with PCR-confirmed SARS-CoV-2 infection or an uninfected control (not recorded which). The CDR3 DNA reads TGTGCCAGCAGTTTAAGGTGGTTACTCACAGATACGCAGTATTTT. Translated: CASSLRWLLTDTQYF.